This TCR beta chain was identified during a study of CD8 T cells in Susac syndrome. CDR1 is DFQATT, CDR2 SNEGSKA, per germline (reference sequence). V shed 4 bases, J shed 1 base, and the junction held 6 bases outside the gene matches. The CDR3 runs 15 residues. RNA totalling about 0.45 to 1 ug underwent reverse transcription with random hexamers. TCR beta CDR3 was amplified by immunoSEQ covering 54 Vbeta and 13 Jbeta. MiXCR, applied by TCRdb to the immunoSEQ multiplex PCR reads, yields one record per CDR3 protein. The table lists about 240,000 distinct CDR3 sequences, 95% to 97% of them singletons, with around 0.1% in the top ten.

The receptor was isolated from a human donor with Susac syndrome. The sequenced material came from CD4+ T cells from PBMCs. The chain employs TRBV20-1 and TRBJ1-5; TRBD1 agrees at 8 bases. CDR3 sequence reads: CSATHRGTSNQPQHF. The CDR3 nucleotides read TGCAGTGCTACTCACAGGGGGACGAGCAATCAGCCCCAGCATTTT.